This T cell receptor (beta chain) came from a study of beta chain features in type 1 diabetes. Reverse transcription of all isolated RNA meant that expressed TCRB transcripts were sequenced. Naive, central memory and regulatory T cell samples averaged roughly 3.5 million reads. The data were produced by immunoSEQ multiplex PCR, yet TCRdb's version contains in-frame clones alone and is incomplete. The sample has under 400,000 clones; over 9.5% are singletons. The sample holds a few counts of this clone. What it recognizes is unknown. Germline V lookup: CDR1 SGHRS, CDR2 YFSETQ. The CDR3 covers 14 residues. The V segment lost 5 bases and the J segment 6 bases; nucleotides outside the gene matches: 4. Cells sorted by CD45RO/CCR7/CD25/CD127/CD95/CD27 comprised CD4+ naive, central memory, regulatory and stem cell-like memory cells. Broader study findings: For type 1 diabetes patients, VDJ junctions showed fewer insertions and more deletions. For Type 1 diabetes patients, all four CD4+ subsets carried TCRB CDR3s that were moderately but significantly shorter.

This TCR was sampled from a young woman with type 1 diabetes. The gene calls are TRBV5-1 and TRBJ2-3; 12 nucleotides line up with TRBD1. Sequenced sample: naive CD4+ T cells from blood. Here the CDR3 DNA reads TGCGCCAGCAGGGGACAGGGGGCCTCCGATACGCAGTATTTT. This gives the protein CASRGQGASDTQYF.